The clone carrying this T cell receptor beta chain was picked up many times. Each CDR3 protein is one row after TCRdb ran MiXCR on the 5' RACE reads. The sample lists 25,000 to 35,000 distinct CDR3 sequences, approximately 4.3% occurring once. This record comes from a study of neurological immune-mediated disorders. This sequence was found in a man between 18 and 35 years old in good health. Sequencing was carried out using PBMCs.

CDR3 loop: CASSLDRDELHNEQFF. CDR3 nucleotides: TGTGCCAGCAGCCTAGACCGGGACGAGCTTCACAATGAGCAGTTCTTC. The V and J genes are TRBV7-2 and TRBJ2-1; D may be TRBD1 or TRBD2 (5 bases each). Germline CDR1 SGHTA, CDR2 FQGNSA. The V and J ends lost 5 bases and 5 bases respectively, with 19 bases between them. The CDR3 spans 16 residues.